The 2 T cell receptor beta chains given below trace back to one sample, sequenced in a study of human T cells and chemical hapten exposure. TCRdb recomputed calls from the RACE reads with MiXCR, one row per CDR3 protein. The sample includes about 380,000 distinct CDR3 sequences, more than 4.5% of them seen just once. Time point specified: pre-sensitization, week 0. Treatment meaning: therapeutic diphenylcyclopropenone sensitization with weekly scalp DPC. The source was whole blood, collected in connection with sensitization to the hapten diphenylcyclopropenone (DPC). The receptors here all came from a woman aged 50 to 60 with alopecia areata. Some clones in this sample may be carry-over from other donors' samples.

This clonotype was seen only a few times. The DNA of the CDR3 is TGCAGCGTTGCGGGGAAGGCAAATCAGCCCCAGCATTTT. Translation: CSVAGKANQPQHF. The rearrangement links TRBV29-1 to TRBJ1-5; D not certain. CDR1 is SQVTM, CDR2 ANQGSEA, per germline. The CDR3 is 13 residues long. V dropped 4 bases and J dropped 4 bases, with 11 bases sitting between them.

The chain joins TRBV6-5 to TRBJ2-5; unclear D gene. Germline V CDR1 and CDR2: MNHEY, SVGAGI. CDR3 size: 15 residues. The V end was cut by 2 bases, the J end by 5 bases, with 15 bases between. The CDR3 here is CASSYARPELETQYF. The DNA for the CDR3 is TGTGCCAGCAGTTACGCGAGGCCCGAGCTGGAGACCCAGTACTTC.